Following are 24 T cell receptor beta chains from one sample sequenced in a study of early T cells in non-severe SARS-CoV-2 infection. TCRdb reprocessed the 5' RACE reads via MiXCR and lists one record per CDR3 protein. The table records about 20,000 distinct CDR3 sequences, 5% to 6% of them present only once. Material: whole blood, obtained at baseline. The receptors were gathered from an adult who was a healthcare worker with PCR-confirmed SARS-CoV-2 infection or an uninfected control (not recorded which).

The V call is TRBV6-5, the J call TRBJ2-1, with D unclear. CDR1 and CDR2 (germline): MNHEY, SVGAGI. CDR3 length: 13 amino acids. Trimming stripped 7 bases from V and 10 bases from J, with 17 bases between. CDR3 bases: TGTGCCAGCACAGGTAGAAGCATATCGGAGCAGTTCTTC. It codes for CASTGRSISEQFF.

This clonotype qualifies as medium-sized. This sequence joins TRBV13 and TRBJ1-6, with TRBD1 as a possible D gene (6 bases). With 5 bases removed from V and 9 bases from J, the gap between germline ends came to 23 bases. CDR3 length equals 17 residues. Germline values: CDR1 PRHDT, CDR2 FYEKMQ (reference sequence). This CDR3 is CASSSFGGASPFSPLHF. Written as DNA, the CDR3 is TGTGCCAGCAGCAGTTTCGGGGGCGCTTCCCCCTTTTCACCCCTCCACTTT.

This chain joins TRBV9 and TRBJ1-6; no clear D. Trimming took 3 bases from V and 5 from J, leaving 12 bases between them. The CDR3 consists of 15 residues. Germline V gene lookup returns CDR1 SGDLS and CDR2 YYNGEE. The CDR3 spells CASSATPTDNSPLHF. The CDR3 DNA sequence: TGTGCCAGCAGCGCCACCCCGACCGATAATTCACCCCTCCACTTT.

This clonotype was counted only a few times. The rearrangement uses TRBV5-1 and TRBJ2-3, with D maybe TRBD2 (5 bases). The CDR3 covers 14 residues. CDR1 is SGHRS, CDR2 YFSETQ, per germline. V was cut by 4 bases and J by 1 base, with 10 bases left in between. CDR3 protein: CASSSRAGTDTQYF. CDR3 DNA sequence: TGCGCCAGCAGCAGCCGAGCGGGCACAGATACGCAGTATTTT.

CDR3 in DNA: TGTGCCAGCTCACACGGACACGAGCCTCAAGAGACCCAGTACTTC. Protein sequence: CASSHGHEPQETQYF. This chain links TRBV18 with TRBJ2-5; possibly TRBD1 for D (5 bases). The CDR3 totals 15 residues. Germline V gene lookup returns CDR1 KGHSH and CDR2 LQKENI. V gave up 4 bases and J gave up 2 bases, with 14 bases separating them.

This clonotype was seen more than once but under ten times. This sequence joins TRBV6-6 and TRBJ2-7; D might be TRBD1 or TRBD2, each matching 5 bases. V lost 6 bases to trimming and J lost 5 bases, with 14 bases between them. There are 13 residues in the CDR3. Germline lookup yields CDR1 MNHNY and CDR2 SVGAGI (reference sequence). CDR3 region: CASRRDETDEQYF. CDR3 nucleotides: TGTGCCAGCAGGAGGGACGAGACCGACGAGCAGTACTTC.

V and J are TRBV7-9 and TRBJ2-2; no definite D call. The CDR3 has 17 residues. The germline CDR1 and CDR2 sequences are SEHNR and FQNEAQ (reference sequence). Between the trimmed V and J ends, which lost 2 bases and 5 bases, there was a span of 18 bases. The CDR3 protein is CASSLYSPLQFTGELFF. CDR3 nucleotide sequence: TGTGCCAGCAGCTTATACTCCCCGCTACAGTTTACCGGGGAGCTGTTTTTT.

This clonotype has a count of ten or more. V usage is TRBV6-5 and J usage is TRBJ1-4; D remains unclear. From germline, CDR1 is MNHEY and CDR2 SVGAGI. The V end was cut by 2 bases, the J end by 8 bases, with 12 bases between. This CDR3 comprises 14 residues. CDR3 bases: TGTGCCAGCAGTTACAGGCTGGACGGGGAAAAACTGTTTTTT. Its translation: CASSYRLDGEKLFF.

This sequence joins TRBV6-2 or TRBV6-3 and TRBJ2-5, with TRBD2 matching 7 bases. There are 17 residues in the CDR3. V dropped 2 bases and J dropped 7; count of bases not matched to a gene: 16. Germline CDR1 and CDR2: MNHEY and SVGEGT. The CDR3 nucleotides read TGTGCCAGCAGTTACATGCTCGGGGCTAGCGGAGGCGTGACCCAGTACTTC. Protein: CASSYMLGASGGVTQYF.

This clonotype was counted between two and nine times. The rearrangement links TRBV12-3 or TRBV12-4 to TRBJ2-2; D could derive from TRBD1 or TRBD2 (5 bases each). Trimming took 6 bases from V and 6 from J, leaving 20 bases between them. There are 16 residues in the CDR3. The CDR3 protein is CASSRAGTNGAGELFF. The CDR3 nucleotides read TGTGCCAGCAGCCGCGCCGGGACCAACGGCGCCGGGGAGCTGTTTTTT.

This clonotype was seen repeatedly, ten times or more. The rearrangement uses TRBV18 and TRBJ1-1; D gene unclear. Trimming left V 2 bases short and J 1 base short, with 11 bases between. The germline CDR1 and CDR2 sequences are KGHSH and LQKENI. The CDR3 totals 15 residues. The CDR3 DNA reads as TGTGCCAGCTCACCATTTAACAACCAGAACACTGAAGCTTTCTTT. Amino acid sequence: CASSPFNNQNTEAFF.

This clonotype showed up just a few times. The chain recombines TRBV4-2 with TRBJ2-3; D call uncertain. The V end was cut by 0 bases, the J end by 5 bases, with 15 bases between. Germline V gene lookup returns CDR1 LGHNA and CDR2 YNFKEQ. The CDR3 runs to 16 residues. CDR3 bases: TGTGCCAGCAGCCAAGAAAACTCTGGAAGTGGAGATACGCAGTATTTT. It encodes CASSQENSGSGDTQYF.

In this sample, this clonotype turned up a few times. V and J are TRBV5-6 and TRBJ1-2; D not certain. CDR3 length: 15 residues. V was trimmed by 0 bases and J by 4 bases, leaving 13 bases between them. CDR1 and CDR2 from the germline V gene are SGHDT and YYEEEE. CDR3 coding DNA: TGTGCCAGCAGCTTGGAGCAGGCCCCCGGCTATGGCTACACCTTC. Protein product: CASSLEQAPGYGYTF.

This clonotype came up a few times. At one end, the junction sequence differs from germline, possibly due to a read error. The chain links TRBV10-3 to TRBJ1-1; 7 nucleotides match TRBD1. Germline CDR1 is ENHRY and CDR2 is SYGVKD. The CDR3 spans 16 residues. The CDR3 DNA follows: TGTGCCATCAGTGAGTCACGGACAGGCCGGAACACTGAAGCTTTCTTC. Its protein is CAISESRTGRNTEAFF.

The CDR3 region is CAWTRGLNTEAFF. The CDR3 region has the DNA TGTGCCTGGACTAGGGGATTGAACACTGAAGCTTTCTTT. J is TRBJ1-1 and V is TRBV30; perhaps TRBD1 as D (5 bases). The CDR3 has 13 residues. Trimming left V 4 bases short and J 0 bases short, with 9 bases between. The V gene's germline CDR1 is GTSNPN and CDR2 SVGIG (reference sequence).

This clonotype showed up many times. This sequence joins TRBV5-1 and TRBJ1-1; 8 bases are shared with TRBD1. Germline V gives CDR1 SGHRS, CDR2 YFSETQ. V lost 0 bases and J lost 2; bases outside the gene matches: 9. The CDR3 is 17 residues long. CDR3 coding DNA: TGCGCCAGCAGCTTGGATCGGACAGGGAAACTTAACACTGAAGCTTTCTTT. It codes for CASSLDRTGKLNTEAFF.

This rearrangement joins TRBV11-2 to TRBJ1-5; tentative D call: TRBD1 (6 bases). CDR1 and CDR2 from the germline V gene are SGHAT and FQNNGV. The CDR3 extends over 14 amino acids. V was trimmed by 2 bases and J by 6 bases, leaving 11 bases between them. The CDR3 DNA reads as TGTGCCAGCAGCTTAACGGACAGCCGTCAGCCCCAGCATTTT. The encoded protein is CASSLTDSRQPQHF.

The chain is built from TRBV7-8 and TRBJ2-7, with D hard to call. Trimming took 5 bases from V and 0 from J, leaving 14 bases between them. The CDR3 length is 15 residues. CDR1 SGHVS and CDR2 FQNEAQ come from the germline V gene. The CDR3 loop is CASSKSRTGSYEQYF. CDR3 in DNA: TGTGCCAGCAGCAAGAGCCGTACGGGCTCCTACGAGCAGTACTTC.

This chain connects TRBV20-1 to TRBJ2-2, with 9 nucleotides matching TRBD2. V gave up 0 bases and J gave up 4 bases; unmatched junction bases: 6. CDR1 is DFQATT and CDR2 is SNEGSKA in the germline V gene (reference sequence). The CDR3 runs to 16 residues. CDR3 protein: CSARDVLAGITGELFF. The CDR3 region has the DNA TGCAGTGCTAGAGATGTACTAGCGGGTATCACCGGGGAGCTGTTTTTT.

This clonotype has a count of ten or more. V usage is TRBV12-3 or TRBV12-4 and J usage is TRBJ1-2; 7 bases agree with TRBD1. This CDR3 has 12 residues. J gave up 5 bases and V 5 bases, and 2 bases lay outside the gene matches. The CDR3 DNA follows: TGTGCCAGCAGTGACAGGGTTTATGGCTACACCTTC. This sequence encodes CASSDRVYGYTF.

This clonotype was picked up a small number of times. The chain is built from TRBV29-1 and TRBJ2-3; 12 bases agree with TRBD1. The CDR3 has 14 residues. The V and J ends lost 3 bases and 2 bases, in that order; junction bases with no gene match: 0. CDR1 and CDR2 from the germline V gene are SQVTM and ANQGSEA. The chain's CDR3 is CSVEGQGATDTQYF. In DNA form, the CDR3 reads TGCAGCGTTGAGGGACAGGGGGCCACAGATACGCAGTATTTT.

The chain recombines TRBV27 with TRBJ1-2, with 7 nucleotides matching TRBD1. V dropped 4 bases and J dropped 4; count of bases not matched to a gene: 3. The germline gives CDR1 MNHEY, CDR2 SMNVEV (reference sequence). CDR3 length: 13 residues. As DNA, the CDR3 is TGTGCCAGCAGTTGGCGGACAGGCTATGGCTACACCTTC. Encoded protein: CASSWRTGYGYTF.

The sample holds many counts of this clonotype. The rearrangement joins TRBV12-3 or TRBV12-4 to TRBJ1-1; TRBD1 is a possible D gene (5 bases). CDR3 length: 16 residues. V gave up 2 bases and J gave up 3 bases, with 16 bases separating them. The CDR3 loop is CASSLNRGRGDTEAFF. CDR3 DNA sequence: TGTGCCAGCAGTTTAAACCGGGGGAGAGGTGACACTGAAGCTTTCTTT.

This clonotype came up many times. This chain joins TRBV7-9 and TRBJ2-7; possibly TRBD2 for D (5 bases). CDR1 is SEHNR and CDR2 is FQNEAQ in the germline V gene (reference sequence). V lost 3 bases to trimming and J lost 2 bases, with 17 bases between them. This CDR3 is built from 16 residues. DNA of the CDR3: TGTGCCAGCAGCTTCCTAATCACCGGCGGGCCCTACGAGCAGTACTTC. Its protein product is CASSFLITGGPYEQYF. The full variable domain, with the rest looked up from reference TRBV7-9 and TRBJ2-7, is DTGVSQNPRHKITKRGQNVTFRCDPISEHNRLYWYRQTLGQGPEFLTYFQNEAQLEKSRLLSDRFSAERPKGSFSTLEIQRTEQGDSAMYLCASSFLITGGPYEQYFGPGTRLTVT.